This is a list of T cell receptor beta chains from one sample in a study of beta chain features in type 1 diabetes. Data came from immunoSEQ multiplex PCR; TCRdb stores just in-frame clones and leaves some out. Of around 600,000 clones listed, around 11% are singletons. Sample: naive CD4+ T cells from blood. The receptors here all came from a young man with type 1 diabetes. Each CDR3 is given with its conserved first and last residue. A D gene is named only where the DNA matches it firmly. The size of a clone is reported for some rows only, either as once, few or many, or as a class for expanded clones.

d_gene: TRBD2; abundance: few; j_gene: TRBJ2-3; v_gene: TRBV5-4; CDR3aa: CASSTRLAGHTDTQYF; CDR3nt: TGTGCCAGCAGCACGCGACTAGCGGGGCACACAGATACGCAGTATTTT
d_gene: -; abundance: -; j_gene: TRBJ2-1; v_gene: TRBV4-2; CDR3aa: CASSQDTQVEQFF; CDR3nt: TGTGCCAGCAGCCAAGATACTCAGGTTGAGCAGTTCTTC
d_gene: TRBD1; abundance: -; j_gene: TRBJ1-2; v_gene: TRBV2; CDR3aa: CASSWDSNYGYTF; CDR3nt: TGTGCCAGCAGTTGGGACAGCAACTATGGCTACACCTTC
d_gene: -; abundance: -; j_gene: TRBJ1-1; v_gene: TRBV6-1; CDR3aa: CASSEWGNTEAFF; CDR3nt: TGTGCCAGCAGTGAATGGGGGAACACTGAAGCTTTCTTT
d_gene: TRBD1; abundance: -; j_gene: TRBJ2-3; v_gene: TRBV29-1; CDR3aa: CSVSLLGDRGSDTQYF; CDR3nt: TGCAGCGTCTCCTTACTGGGGGACAGGGGATCAGATACGCAGTATTTT
d_gene: -; abundance: -; j_gene: TRBJ1-1; v_gene: TRBV29-1; CDR3aa: CSVGGGTEAFF; CDR3nt: TGCAGCGTTGGCGGGGGCACTGAAGCTTTCTTT
d_gene: -; abundance: few; j_gene: TRBJ2-3; v_gene: TRBV9; CDR3aa: CASSVEVVDTQYF; CDR3nt: TGTGCCAGCAGCGTAGAAGTAGTTGATACGCAGTATTTT
d_gene: -; abundance: -; j_gene: TRBJ2-2; v_gene: TRBV5-1; CDR3aa: CASSLVAGVNTGELFF; CDR3nt: TGCGCCAGCAGCTTGGTGGCCGGGGTAAACACCGGGGAGCTGTTTTTT
d_gene: -; abundance: -; j_gene: TRBJ2-2; v_gene: TRBV6-5; CDR3aa: CASGRENTGELFF; CDR3nt: TGTGCCAGCGGCAGGGAGAACACCGGGGAGCTGTTTTTT
d_gene: TRBD2; abundance: few; j_gene: TRBJ2-3; v_gene: TRBV5-1; CDR3aa: CASSRNGGDTDTQYF; CDR3nt: TGCGCCAGCTCTAGGAACGGGGGGGACACAGATACGCAGTATTTT
d_gene: TRBD2; abundance: -; j_gene: TRBJ2-1; v_gene: TRBV7-2; CDR3aa: CASALAASGYNEQFF; CDR3nt: TGTGCCAGCGCCCTGGCAGCTAGCGGATACAATGAGCAGTTCTTC
d_gene: TRBD2; abundance: -; j_gene: TRBJ2-1; v_gene: TRBV13; CDR3aa: CASSQGYGGARNEQFF; CDR3nt: TGTGCCAGCAGCCAGGGGTACGGGGGGGCCCGGAATGAGCAGTTCTTC
d_gene: -; abundance: few; j_gene: TRBJ2-5; v_gene: TRBV18; CDR3aa: CASSTGVEVQYF; CDR3nt: TGTGCCAGCTCTACCGGGGTTGAAGTCCAGTACTTC
d_gene: -; abundance: few; j_gene: TRBJ2-3; v_gene: TRBV6-5; CDR3aa: CASSFPSSGTDTQYF; CDR3nt: TGTGCCAGCAGTTTCCCTTCTAGCGGCACAGATACGCAGTATTTT
d_gene: -; abundance: -; j_gene: TRBJ1-1; v_gene: TRBV6-5; CDR3aa: CASSYLGSEAFF; CDR3nt: TGTGCCAGCAGTTACCTGGGTAGTGAAGCTTTCTTT
d_gene: -; abundance: -; j_gene: TRBJ2-3; v_gene: TRBV25-1; CDR3aa: CASSEDSTDTQYF; CDR3nt: TGTGCCAGCTCCGAGGATAGCACAGATACGCAGTATTTT
d_gene: -; abundance: -; j_gene: TRBJ1-2; v_gene: TRBV7-9; CDR3aa: CASSRQQGGYGYTF; CDR3nt: TGTGCCAGCAGCCGACAACAGGGAGGTTATGGCTACACCTTC
d_gene: TRBD2; abundance: -; j_gene: TRBJ2-3; v_gene: TRBV4-3; CDR3aa: CASSHTSGGSSSTDTQYF; CDR3nt: TGCGCCAGCAGCCATACTAGCGGGGGGTCCTCTAGCACAGATACGCAGTATTTT
d_gene: TRBD1; abundance: -; j_gene: TRBJ2-5; v_gene: TRBV7-8; CDR3aa: CASSLQRGPQTQYF; CDR3nt: TGTGCCAGCAGCCTACAGAGGGGGCCGCAGACCCAGTACTTC
d_gene: -; abundance: -; j_gene: TRBJ2-2; v_gene: TRBV7-2; CDR3aa: CASSLARGYGGELFF; CDR3nt: TGTGCCAGCAGCTTAGCCCGCGGGTACGGCGGGGAGCTGTTTTTT
d_gene: TRBD1; abundance: -; j_gene: TRBJ1-2; v_gene: TRBV7-9; CDR3aa: CASSPGTGIGYTF; CDR3nt: TGTGCCAGCAGCCCCGGGACAGGTATTGGCTACACCTTC
d_gene: -; abundance: -; j_gene: TRBJ2-2; v_gene: TRBV2; CDR3aa: CASSPAWSGGLAVTGELFF; CDR3nt: TGTGCCAGCAGTCCGGCGTGGTCAGGGGGCCTAGCGGTGACCGGGGAGCTGTTTTTT